Shown below are 27 T cell receptor beta chains from a single sample sequenced in a study of metastatic and nonmetastatic thyroid tumors. Using MiXCR, TCRdb re-called clones from the PCR reads. The data show approximately 15,000 clones, roughly a quarter seen once. Every patient underwent thyroid surgery untreated. The sample was tumor tissue. These receptor sequences come from a female donor with papillary thyroid cancer or a benign thyroid nodule (not recorded which). Some clones in this sample may be carry-over from other donors' samples.

The chain combines TRBV5-8 with TRBJ2-2, with 9 bases aligning to TRBD2. This CDR3 comprises 16 residues. Trimming cost V 4 bases and J 3 bases; bases outside gene matches: 7. Germline loops: CDR1 SGHTS, CDR2 YDEGEE. CDR3 region: CASSNMGGRDTGELFF. CDR3 nucleotides: TGTGCCAGCAGCAACATGGGCGGGAGGGACACCGGGGAGCTGTTTTTT. The full variable domain, completed using reference TRBV5-8 and TRBJ2-2, is EAGVTQSPTHLIKTRGQQATLRCSPISGHTSVYWYQQALGLGLQFLLWYDEGEERNRGNFPPRFSGRQFPNYSSELNVNALELEDSALYLCASSNMGGRDTGELFFGEGSRLTVL.

The chain links TRBV28 to TRBJ1-5; D not certain. The CDR3 totals 17 residues. V was shortened by 0 bases and J by 6 bases, with 18 bases between the two germline ends. Germline CDR1 and CDR2: MDHEN and SYDVKM. The CDR3 spells CASSLWANRISLQPQHF. The CDR3 region has the DNA TGTGCCAGCAGTTTATGGGCCAACAGAATTAGTCTTCAGCCCCAGCATTTT.

This clone was recorded many times. The genes are TRBV5-1 and TRBJ1-4, with a weak D call TRBD1 (5 bases). Trimming removed 0 bases from V and 10 bases from J, with 13 bases in between. The CDR3 is 14 residues long. CDR1 and CDR2 (germline): SGHRS, YFSETQ. The CDR3 reads CASSLEGQDGKLFF. The CDR3 region has the DNA TGCGCCAGCAGCTTGGAGGGGCAAGATGGAAAACTGTTTTTT.

This clone was seen repeatedly, ten times or more. V and J are TRBV2 and TRBJ1-2; 12 nucleotides align to TRBD1. This CDR3 has 14 residues. Germline CDR1 and CDR2: SNHLY and FYNNEI. The ends lost 6 bases at V and 6 bases at J; junction bases unmatched: 5. DNA for the CDR3: TGTGCCAGCAGGGGGACAGGGGGCGCGAATGGCTACACCTTC. This codes for CASRGTGGANGYTF.

J is TRBJ2-3 and V is TRBV4-1; TRBD1 might be the D (6 bases). The CDR3 has 15 residues. Germline CDR1 is MGHRA and CDR2 is YSYEKL. V was trimmed by 2 bases and J by 6 bases, leaving 15 bases between them. In nucleotides, the CDR3 is TGCGCCAGCAGCCAAAGACAGGCGACGGGGGATACGCAGTATTTT. This codes for CASSQRQATGDTQYF.

This clone has ten or more counts. V and J are TRBV14 and TRBJ2-7; D unresolved. V was cut by 0 bases and J by 6 bases, with 12 bases left in between. The CDR3 is made up of 14 amino acids. In germline, CDR1 is SGHDN, CDR2 FVKESK. The CDR3: CASSQDYRLAEQYF. CDR3 nucleotide sequence: TGTGCCAGCAGCCAAGATTACCGACTCGCCGAGCAGTACTTC.

The V gene is TRBV20-1, the J gene TRBJ2-5; D perhaps matches TRBD2 (5 bases). Germline assignment: CDR1 DFQATT and CDR2 SNEGSKA (reference sequence). Deletions cut 0 bases from V and 5 bases from J, with 13 bases between. The length of the CDR3 is 14 residues. The CDR3 bases are TGCAGTGCTAGAGAAGCAGCGGAGCACGAGACCCAGTACTTC. It is translated as CSAREAAEHETQYF.

This clone has at least ten counts. The V call is TRBV20-1, the J call TRBJ1-5, with 8 bases fitting TRBD1. The V gene's germline CDR1 is DFQATT and CDR2 SNEGSKA (reference sequence). The length of the CDR3 is 15 residues. With V trimmed by 3 bases and J by 4 bases, 8 bases remained unmatched. The CDR3 loop is CSASQETGANQPQHF. The CDR3 region has the DNA TGCAGTGCTAGTCAGGAGACAGGGGCAAATCAGCCCCAGCATTTT.

This clone was seen repeatedly, ten times or more. The V call is TRBV11-2, the J call TRBJ2-3, with D perhaps TRBD1 or TRBD2 (5 bases each). V lost 3 bases and J lost 10, with 11 bases in between. CDR3 length equals 12 residues. Germline-derived CDR1 and CDR2 are SGHAT and FQNNGV. CDR3 amino acids: CASSFRGAPQYF. CDR3 nucleotides: TGTGCCAGCAGCTTTAGGGGAGCCCCGCAGTATTTT.

This clone showed up just a few times. The rearrangement links TRBV2 to TRBJ2-7; D remains ambiguous. This CDR3 region has 11 residues. Germline CDR1 SNHLY, CDR2 FYNNEI. The V and J ends lost 11 bases and 2 bases respectively, with 10 bases between them. In DNA form, the CDR3 reads TGTGCCTCCCTACGGACCTACGAGCAGTACTTC. This translates into CASLRTYEQYF.

The chain combines TRBV5-6 with TRBJ2-4, with D unresolved. V dropped 0 bases and J dropped 0 bases, with 10 bases sitting between them. Looked up from germline, CDR1 is SGHDT and CDR2 is YYEEEE. CDR3 length: 16 amino acids. The CDR3 nucleotides are TGTGCCAGCAGCTTGGGGGCCCAAGGAGCCAAAAACATTCAGTACTTC. Translation: CASSLGAQGAKNIQYF. Full variable domain (missing parts from reference TRBV5-6 and TRBJ2-4): DAGVTQSPTHLIKTRGQQVTLRCSPKSGHDTVSWYQQALGQGPQFIFQYYEEEERQRGNFPDRFSGHQFPNYSSELNVNALLLGDSALYLCASSLGAQGAKNIQYFGAGTRLSVL.

This clone was seen many times. The J gene is TRBJ2-1, the V gene TRBV5-6; D is possibly TRBD1 (5 bases). V lost 0 bases and J lost 4, with 8 bases in between. Germline assignment: CDR1 SGHDT and CDR2 YYEEEE. There are 14 residues in the CDR3. The CDR3 nucleotides are TGTGCCAGCAGCTTGGGGACAACGTACAATGAGCAGTTCTTC. Protein sequence: CASSLGTTYNEQFF.

V usage is TRBV6-2 or TRBV6-3 and J usage is TRBJ2-7; D is tentatively TRBD1 or TRBD2 (7 bases each). Between the trimmed V and J ends, which lost 6 bases and 3 bases, there was a span of 15 bases. Per germline, CDR1 MNHEY and CDR2 SVGEGT. CDR3 size: 14 residues. This chain's CDR3 is CASRKGGGSYEQYF. The CDR3, as DNA: TGTGCCAGCAGAAAAGGGGGCGGGAGCTACGAGCAGTACTTC.

The chain couples TRBV20-1 to TRBJ2-5, with D possibly TRBD1 on 5 matching bases. Germline loops: CDR1 DFQATT, CDR2 SNEGSKA (reference sequence). The CDR3 extends over 16 amino acids. V lost 0 bases, J lost 0 bases, and 14 bases lay in between. CDR3 DNA: TGCAGTGCTAGAGATGCGGACACGGAGTACCAAGAGACCCAGTACTTC. It yields the protein CSARDADTEYQETQYF.

This clone was found many times. This rearrangement joins TRBV6-5 to TRBJ2-5; D unclear. Germline values: CDR1 MNHEY, CDR2 SVGAGI. V was pared by 2 bases and J by 1 base, with 5 bases between. There are 13 residues in the CDR3. CDR3 region: CASSYRPQETQYF. Here the CDR3 DNA reads TGTGCCAGCAGTTACAGACCCCAAGAGACCCAGTACTTC.

In its sample, this clone was seen many times. The chain links TRBV20-1 to TRBJ1-5; a weak D match, TRBD1 (5 bases). Between the trimmed V and J ends, which lost 2 bases and 1 base, there was a span of 15 bases. The CDR3 is made up of 16 amino acids. CDR1 DFQATT and CDR2 SNEGSKA come from the germline V gene (reference sequence). The DNA of the CDR3 is TGCAGTGCTAGACCATATCAGGGTTTCAGCAATCAGCCCCAGCATTTT. Protein: CSARPYQGFSNQPQHF.

This clone has a count of ten or more. The CDR3 bases are TGTGCCTGGAGTGTTAGTCAGGCTGAAGCTTTCTTT. Translating gives CAWSVSQAEAFF. The chain is built from TRBV30 and TRBJ1-1; D gene unclear. The CDR3 has 12 amino acids. CDR1 and CDR2 (germline): GTSNPN, SVGIG (reference sequence). V gave up 0 bases and J gave up 6 bases, with 8 bases separating them.

The chain recombines TRBV7-3 with TRBJ2-7, with 7 bases fitting TRBD2. Unmatched junction bases numbered 12, after V lost 10 bases and J lost 3 bases. This CDR3 has 14 residues. Germline values: CDR1 SGHTA, CDR2 FQGTGA. The CDR3 nucleotides are TGTGCCACCGGCGGGGGTACGGACCACTACGAGCAGTACTTC. It specifies CATGGGTDHYEQYF.

This clone was recorded many times. One base away lies a much larger clone, so this may be a sequencing read error. The chain couples TRBV15 to TRBJ2-2; tentative D call: TRBD1 (5 bases). Trimming took off 0 bases at V and 6 bases at J, with 8 bases between the two ends. The length of the CDR3 is 14 residues. The germline CDR1 and CDR2 sequences are LNHNV and YYDKDF (reference sequence). CDR3 DNA: TGTGCCACCAGCAGAGATAGGGGATCCGGGGAGCTGTTTTTT. Its protein product is CATSRDRGSGELFF.

The chain uses TRBV4-1 and TRBJ2-7; 11 bases fit TRBD2. There are 14 residues in the CDR3. The germline V gene encodes CDR1 MGHRA and CDR2 YSYEKL. This CDR3 reads CASSNSGRAPYLYV. For the CDR3, the DNA is TGCGCCAGCTCAAATAGCGGGAGGGCCCCCTATCTGTATGTC.

In this sample, this clone turned up a few times. The chain uses TRBV6-1 and TRBJ2-7; D may be TRBD2 (6 bases). The length of the CDR3 is 16 residues. V shed 6 bases and J shed 7 bases, with 25 bases lying between them. In germline, CDR1 is MNHNS, CDR2 SASEGT. In nucleotides, the CDR3 is TGTGCCAGCAGATATAGCAACGGGACTTCCCATCAGGAGCAGTACTTC. This codes for CASRYSNGTSHQEQYF.

By share of the sample, this clone is medium-sized. V is TRBV20-1 and J is TRBJ2-7, with a weak D call TRBD2 (6 bases). From germline, CDR1 is DFQATT and CDR2 SNEGSKA (reference sequence). The V end was cut by 6 bases, the J end by 2 bases, with 14 bases between. The CDR3 sequence is 13 residues long. The chain's CDR3 is CSAAGSLAYEQYF. CDR3 nucleotides: TGCAGTGCCGCCGGGAGTTTGGCCTACGAGCAGTACTTC.

The V call is TRBV6-1, the J call TRBJ2-4; no firm D call. Germline V gives CDR1 MNHNS, CDR2 SASEGT. The CDR3 contains 16 residues. V gave up 3 bases and J gave up 0 bases, with 12 bases separating them. CDR3 amino acids: CASSDPSAGAKNIQYF. In DNA form, the CDR3 reads TGTGCCAGCAGTGACCCCAGCGCAGGAGCCAAAAACATTCAGTACTTC.

The sample holds many counts of this clone. CDR3 region: CASSLGASGRYNEQFF. The CDR3 DNA reads TGTGCCAGCAGCTTAGGAGCTAGCGGGAGGTACAATGAGCAGTTCTTC. The rearrangement links TRBV11-1 to TRBJ2-1; 11 bases agree with TRBD2. Per the germline V gene, CDR1 is SGHAT and CDR2 is FQDESV (reference sequence). Unmatched junction bases numbered 3, after V lost 1 base and J lost 4 bases. The CDR3 runs 16 residues. The full variable domain, rest sourced from reference TRBV11-1 and TRBJ2-1, is EAEVAQSPRYKITEKSQAVAFWCDPISGHATLYWYRQILGQGPELLVQFQDESVVDDSQLPKDRFSAERLKGVDSTLKIQPAELGDSAMYLCASSLGASGRYNEQFFGPGTRLTVL.

CDR3 in DNA: TGTGCCAGCAGCAAGACTAGCGGGAGTGGTGAGCAGTTCTTC. It translates to CASSKTSGSGEQFF. This rearrangement joins TRBV12-3 or TRBV12-4 to TRBJ2-1; the match to TRBD2 covers 12 bases. V dropped 6 bases and J dropped 9; count of bases not matched to a gene: 6. The CDR3 totals 14 residues.

The count of this clone is one. J is TRBJ2-7 and V is TRBV5-6, with D maybe TRBD1 (5 bases). Trimming removed 0 bases at V and 3 bases at J, with 10 bases between. The germline CDR1 and CDR2 sequences are SGHDT and YYEEEE. The CDR3 sequence is 14 residues long. Here the CDR3 reads CASSLAGHIYEQYF. CDR3 in DNA: TGTGCCAGCAGCTTGGCAGGACACATCTACGAGCAGTACTTC. Looking up the rest from reference TRBV5-6 and TRBJ2-7 gives the full variable domain: DAGVTQSPTHLIKTRGQQVTLRCSPKSGHDTVSWYQQALGQGPQFIFQYYEEEERQRGNFPDRFSGHQFPNYSSELNVNALLLGDSALYLCASSLAGHIYEQYFGPGTRLTVT.

This clone occurred many times. One end of the junction does not line up with germline, which may come from a read error. The CDR3 loop is CSARGPGQGSYEQYF. CDR3 sequence (DNA): TGCAGTGCCAGAGGACCGGGACAGGGATCCTACGAGCAGTACTTC. The chain has TRBV20-1 and TRBJ2-7; 9 bases align to TRBD1. The CDR3 covers 15 residues. Germline loops: CDR1 DFQATT, CDR2 SNEGSKA (reference sequence).